Each of the 24 T cell receptor beta chains below was sequenced from the same sample in a study of PD-1 blockade in classical Hodgkin lymphoma. Assay: immunoSEQ multiplex PCR; the TCRdb copy retains only in-frame clones and omits some. This table has 25,000 to 35,000 clones, approximately 74% appearing once. Each of the patients experienced relapse following autologous stem cell transplantation, and their brentuximab vedotin exposure differed. The starting material was peripheral blood mononuclear cells (PBMCs), obtained before the second cycle of nivolumab. These receptors were collected from a human donor with classical Hodgkin lymphoma.

The J gene is TRBJ1-5, the V gene TRBV6-6; 11 nucleotides line up with TRBD1. V was clipped by 4 bases and J by 3 bases; unmatched bases: 5. The CDR3 contains 16 residues. In germline, CDR1 is MNHNY, CDR2 SVGAGI (reference sequence). The CDR3 loop is CASSSSDRGHNQPQHF. In DNA form, the CDR3 reads TGTGCCAGCAGTTCCTCGGACAGGGGGCACAATCAGCCCCAGCATTTT.

V usage is TRBV30 and J usage is TRBJ2-6; D call uncertain. Germline V gene data show CDR1 as GTSNPN and CDR2 as SVGIG (reference sequence). This CDR3 comprises 13 residues. Trimming removed 2 bases from V and 0 bases from J, with 2 bases in between. In nucleotides, the CDR3 is TGTGCCTGGAGTACCTCTGGGGCCAACGTCCTGACTTTC. Its protein is CAWSTSGANVLTF.

The V call is TRBV11-2, the J call TRBJ2-1, with 7 bases that match TRBD1. J was trimmed by 3 bases and V by 7 bases; bases with no gene match: 6. The CDR3 contains 14 residues. Germline V gene sequence: CDR1 SGHAT, CDR2 FQNNGV. In DNA, the CDR3 is TGTGCCAGCACCCAGACAGGGTACTACAATGAGCAGTTCTTC. This sequence encodes CASTQTGYYNEQFF.

This sequence joins TRBV7-8 and TRBJ1-2; unclear D gene. Germline V gives CDR1 SGHVS, CDR2 FQNEAQ. The V and J ends lost 2 bases and 4 bases respectively, with 11 bases between them. The CDR3 extends over 14 amino acids. CDR3 bases: TGTGCCAGCAGCTTATTCCCCGGCCTCTATGGCTACACCTTC. It translates to CASSLFPGLYGYTF.

J is TRBJ2-1 and V is TRBV19; 8 nucleotides agree with TRBD2. Germline lookup yields CDR1 LNHDA and CDR2 SQIVND (reference sequence). This CDR3 comprises 15 residues. With 7 bases clipped from V and 2 bases from J, the junction kept 7 bases outside the gene matches. CDR3 sequence reads: CASIPGGSTYNEQFF. The CDR3 nucleotides are TGTGCCAGTATCCCGGGGGGGTCCACCTACAATGAGCAGTTCTTC. The entire variable domain, with the rest obtained from reference TRBV19 and TRBJ2-1, is as follows: DGGITQSPKYLFRKEGQNVTLSCEQNLNHDAMYWYRQDPGQGLRLIYYSQIVNDFQKGDIAEGYSVSREKKESFPLTVTSAQKNPTAFYLCASIPGGSTYNEQFFGPGTRLTVL.

This chain joins TRBV6-5 and TRBJ2-1; D is perhaps TRBD2 (6 bases). The CDR3 has 15 residues. Germline CDR1 and CDR2: MNHEY and SVGAGI. The ends were cut back, 0 bases at V and 2 bases at J, with 8 bases in the middle. For the CDR3, the DNA is TGTGCCAGCAGTTACTCCACGGGAGCCTACAATGAGCAGTTCTTC. This translates into CASSYSTGAYNEQFF.

This sequence joins TRBV11-2 and TRBJ2-5; TRBD2 matches 10 bases. Trimming at V came to 1 base and at J to 2 bases, leaving 4 bases not matched to a gene. Germline V lookup: CDR1 SGHAT, CDR2 FQNNGV. The CDR3 contains 16 residues. The CDR3 loop reads CASSLGSGGVQETQYF. CDR3 sequence (DNA): TGTGCCAGCAGCTTAGGCAGCGGGGGGGTACAAGAGACCCAGTACTTC.

This clone has only a few counts. The chain is built from TRBV4-1 and TRBJ1-2; D gene uncertain. V shed 5 bases and J shed 8 bases, with 9 bases lying between them. The CDR3 spans 11 residues. Looked up from germline, CDR1 is MGHRA and CDR2 is YSYEKL. The CDR3 reads CASSSMKGYTF. In DNA form, the CDR3 reads TGCGCCAGCAGCTCCATGAAGGGCTACACCTTC.

About this clone itself: One end of the junction is discordant with germline, which a read error may explain. The rearrangement joins TRBV4-1 to TRBJ2-5; 12 nucleotides align to TRBD2. The CDR3 is 14 residues long. The V gene's germline CDR1 is MGHRA and CDR2 YSYEKL. CDR3 in DNA: TGCGCCAGCAGCCTACGACTAGCGGGGGAGATCCAGTACTTC. Translation gives CASSLRLAGEIQYF.

V usage is TRBV2 and J usage is TRBJ2-7, with 7 bases fitting TRBD1. V was clipped by 7 bases and J by 3 bases; unmatched bases: 12. The CDR3 contains 15 residues. CDR1 and CDR2 (germline): SNHLY, FYNNEI. The CDR3 sequence: CASKRDREVGYEQYF. In DNA, the CDR3 is TGTGCCAGCAAAAGAGACAGGGAAGTTGGCTACGAGCAGTACTTC. Supplemented by reference TRBV2 and TRBJ2-7, the full variable domain reads EPEVTQTPSHQVTQMGQEVILRCVPISNHLYFYWYRQILGQKVEFLVSFYNNEISEKSEIFDDQFSVERPDGSNFTLKIRSTKLEDSAMYFCASKRDREVGYEQYFGPGTRLTVT.

The chain combines TRBV7-9 with TRBJ1-5; no clear D gene. This CDR3 comprises 12 residues. The germline V gene encodes CDR1 SEHNR and CDR2 FQNEAQ (reference sequence). V shed 1 base and J shed 3 bases, with 1 base lying between them. The CDR3 reads CASSLDNQPQHF. In nucleotides, the CDR3 is TGTGCCAGCAGCTTAGACAATCAGCCCCAGCATTTT.

This chain joins TRBV11-1 and TRBJ1-1; tentative D call: TRBD1 (5 bases). Trimming shortened V by 1 base and J by 4 bases, and 10 bases separated the two germline ends. Germline V gene data show CDR1 as SGHAT and CDR2 as FQDESV (reference sequence). There are 14 residues in the CDR3. As DNA, the CDR3 is TGTGCCAGCAGCTTAGGGGGCTATGGCACTGAAGCTTTCTTT. Its protein product is CASSLGGYGTEAFF.

The gene calls are TRBV27 and TRBJ2-7; a weak D match, TRBD2 (6 bases). Trimming took 4 bases from V and 0 from J, leaving 16 bases between them. Germline-derived CDR1 and CDR2 are MNHEY and SMNVEV (reference sequence). CDR3 length: 16 amino acids. Here the CDR3 reads CASSSGRTMSSYEQYF. In DNA, the CDR3 is TGTGCCAGCAGTTCGGGTAGGACTATGAGCTCCTACGAGCAGTACTTC.

This clone was detected a few times. V usage is TRBV7-2 and J usage is TRBJ2-7; D gene ambiguous. Trimming shortened V by 2 bases and J by 4 bases, and 12 bases separated the two germline ends. This CDR3 is 14 amino acids long. CDR1 is SGHTA and CDR2 is FQGNSA in the germline V gene. For the CDR3, the DNA is TGTGCCAGCAGCTTACGTTTCGAAGTTTACGAGCAGTACTTC. Protein: CASSLRFEVYEQYF.

The V and J genes are TRBV5-5 and TRBJ1-3; D is ambiguous. V lost 0 bases to trimming and J lost 7 bases, with 5 bases between them. The CDR3 extends over 12 amino acids. Germline V gene sequence: CDR1 SGHKS, CDR2 YYEKEE (reference sequence). The CDR3: CASSLEGNTIYF. For the CDR3, the DNA is TGTGCCAGCAGCTTGGAGGGTAACACCATATATTTT. Together with reference TRBV5-5 and TRBJ1-3, the CDR3 gives the full variable domain: DAGVTQSPTHLIKTRGQQVTLRCSPISGHKSVSWYQQVLGQGPQFIFQYYEKEERGRGNFPDRFSARQFPNYSSELNVNALLLGDSALYLCASSLEGNTIYFGEGSWLTVV.

The genes are TRBV6-5 and TRBJ1-5; D unresolved. Between the trimmed V and J ends, which lost 4 bases and 5 bases, there was a span of 15 bases. The CDR3 loop spans 15 amino acids. CDR1 and CDR2 from the germline V gene are MNHEY and SVGAGI. CDR3 region: CASSSGAGPDQPQHF. The CDR3 coding sequence is TGTGCCAGCAGTTCTGGTGCAGGACCCGATCAGCCCCAGCATTTT.

By proportion, this clone is medium-sized (0.01 to 0.1%). The J gene is TRBJ1-4, the V gene TRBV9; 12 bases are shared with TRBD1. CDR3 size: 17 residues. V lost 3 bases, J lost 3 bases, and 6 bases stayed unmatched. The germline V gene encodes CDR1 SGDLS and CDR2 YYNGEE. CDR3 residues: CASSAGTGGAANEKLFF. The CDR3 DNA sequence: TGTGCCAGCAGCGCCGGGACAGGGGGCGCGGCTAATGAAAAACTGTTTTTT.

This clone has a single count. The rearrangement joins TRBV6-5 to TRBJ1-2, with 7 bases lining up with TRBD1. CDR1 MNHEY and CDR2 SVGAGI come from the germline V gene. CDR3 size: 15 residues. The ends lost 2 bases at V and 4 bases at J; junction bases unmatched: 7. The CDR3 nucleotides are TGTGCCAGCAGTTACGGGACAGCCTCTAGCTATGGCTACACCTTC. This sequence encodes CASSYGTASSYGYTF.

V gene TRBV11-2 combines with J gene TRBJ2-1, with D possibly being TRBD2 (5 bases). The CDR3 length is 15 residues. Germline V lookup: CDR1 SGHAT, CDR2 FQNNGV. With 1 base removed from V and 2 bases from J, the gap between germline ends came to 9 bases. CDR3 in amino acids: CASSLVLATYNEQFF. CDR3 DNA: TGTGCCAGCAGCTTAGTTCTAGCTACCTACAATGAGCAGTTCTTC.

The chain links TRBV5-1 to TRBJ2-3; perhaps TRBD1 as D (6 bases). The CDR3 covers 13 residues. CDR1 and CDR2 from the germline V gene are SGHRS and YFSETQ. V was cut by 0 bases and J by 5 bases, with 7 bases left in between. This chain's CDR3 is CASSLEGEDTQYF. Written as DNA, the CDR3 is TGCGCCAGCAGCTTGGAGGGGGAAGATACGCAGTATTTT. The variable domain in full, completed from reference TRBV5-1 and TRBJ2-3, reads KAGVTQTPRYLIKTRGQQVTLSCSPISGHRSVSWYQQTPGQGLQFLFEYFSETQRNKGNFPGRFSGRQFSNSRSEMNVSTLELGDSALYLCASSLEGEDTQYFGPGTRLTVL.

The V and J genes are TRBV19 and TRBJ1-1, with D hard to call. The V gene lost 4 bases and the J gene lost 9 bases, with 9 bases spanning the gap. The CDR3 sequence is 11 residues long. Germline CDR1 reads LNHDA; CDR2 reads SQIVND (reference sequence). The CDR3 loop is CASSTPRKAFF. For the CDR3, the DNA is TGTGCCAGTAGTACCCCACGCAAAGCTTTCTTT.

V gene TRBV19 combines with J gene TRBJ1-1; tentatively, D is TRBD1 (5 bases). V lost 3 bases to trimming and J lost 8 bases, with 13 bases between them. In germline, CDR1 is LNHDA, CDR2 SQIVND (reference sequence). The CDR3 covers 13 residues. CDR3 sequence: CASSMGGSREAFF. In DNA form, the CDR3 reads TGTGCCAGTAGTATGGGGGGTAGCAGGGAAGCTTTCTTT.

This clone was found a few times. J is TRBJ1-5 and V is TRBV29-1, with TRBD1 as a possible D gene (5 bases). The germline gives CDR1 SQVTM, CDR2 ANQGSEA. V lost 4 bases, J lost 4 bases, and 11 bases lay in between. The CDR3 runs 13 residues. For the CDR3, the DNA is TGCAGCGTTGGTCAAGGGGAAAATCAGCCCCAGCATTTT. Translated: CSVGQGENQPQHF.

This clone was detected once. The CDR3 loop is CAWSVLSTGELFF. The CDR3 bases are TGTGCCTGGAGTGTACTAAGCACCGGGGAGCTGTTTTTT. The V and J genes are TRBV30 and TRBJ2-2; D not certain. CDR3 size: 13 residues. Germline-derived CDR1 and CDR2 are GTSNPN and SVGIG (reference sequence). Trimming left V 0 bases short and J 4 bases short, with 6 bases between.